Below, 26 T cell receptor beta chains from the same sample are listed, as sequenced in a study of vaccination and CD4 T cells after COVID-19. No antigen has been assigned to these receptors. Noted treatment: approximately 9-day PBMC culture with coronavirus spike peptide pools or control peptides (ViraFEST assay). The Oncomine TCR Beta short-read assay was applied to DNA of cultured CD4+ T cells. In TCRdb, the PCR reads were re-called with MiXCR into one record per CDR3 protein. Found here are 8,500 to 13,000 distinct CDR3 sequences, 46% of them singletons; the top ten hold roughly 30%. Sequencing was carried out using CD4+ T cells from blood, cultured in vitro. These receptors all stem from a human donor who had recovered from COVID-19.

This clonotype appeared a few times. The rearrangement uses TRBV20-1 and TRBJ1-5; no reliable D call. V was pared by 3 bases and J by 8 bases, with 17 bases between. Germline CDR1 and CDR2: DFQATT and SNEGSKA (reference sequence). The CDR3 length is 14 residues. Written as DNA, the CDR3 is TGCAGTGCTAGTACGGGGTCGGCTGAAGAGCCCCAGCATTTT. Residues: CSASTGSAEEPQHF.

This clonotype was counted only a few times. This chain connects TRBV6-2 or TRBV6-3 to TRBJ2-1; D remains ambiguous. The CDR3 spans 11 residues. Germline CDR1 reads MNHEY; CDR2 reads SVGEGT. Trimming cost V 6 bases and J 5 bases, with 5 bases left between them. CDR3 nucleotides: TGTGCCAGCAGCCCCCACAATGAGCAGTTCTTC. Its protein is CASSPHNEQFF.

The chain has TRBV6-1 and TRBJ1-5; weak D call: TRBD1 (5 bases). V was pared by 4 bases and J by 6 bases, with 10 bases between. Germline CDR1 and CDR2: MNHNS and SASEGT. The CDR3 is 13 residues long. The CDR3 DNA follows: TGTGCCAGCAGTGCTTCAGGGTTTCAGCCCCAGCATTTT. It is translated as CASSASGFQPQHF.

The V call is TRBV12-3 or TRBV12-4, the J call TRBJ1-2; D perhaps matches TRBD1 (6 bases). There are 12 residues in the CDR3. V dropped 5 bases and J dropped 5 bases, with 9 bases sitting between them. The chain's CDR3 is CASSPQGYGYTF. The CDR3 DNA follows: TGTGCCAGCAGTCCCCAGGGGTATGGCTACACCTTC.

A remark on this clonotype: One junction end disagrees with the germline gene, perhaps due to a read error. The chain combines TRBV7-9 with TRBJ1-2; D is perhaps TRBD1 (5 bases). The germline V gene has CDR1 SEHNR and CDR2 FQNEAQ (reference sequence). The CDR3 spans 14 residues. CDR3 bases: TGTGCCAGCGGCTTAGGGACCGAGAACTATGGCTACACCTTC. It codes for CASGLGTENYGYTF.

This clonotype was found a few times. In DNA form, the CDR3 reads TGTGCCAGCAGTGCGGTGGGGGAGCTAAGCTATGGCTACACCTTC. Residues: CASSAVGELSYGYTF. The chain has TRBV12-3 or TRBV12-4 and TRBJ1-2; TRBD1 might be the D (5 bases). CDR3 length equals 15 residues. Trimming cost V 5 bases and J 4 bases, with 17 bases left between them.

This clonotype was observed a few times. The V and J genes are TRBV30 and TRBJ2-3; TRBD2 might be the D (5 bases). The V end was cut by 1 base, the J end by 4 bases, with 9 bases between. The CDR3 covers 13 residues. Germline V gives CDR1 GTSNPN, CDR2 SVGIG (reference sequence). Written as DNA, the CDR3 is TGTGCCTGGAGTGCGGCTAGCTCAGATACGCAGTATTTT. Its translation: CAWSAASSDTQYF.

This chain links TRBV27 with TRBJ2-5; 8 bases line up with TRBD2. Per germline, CDR1 MNHEY and CDR2 SMNVEV (reference sequence). This CDR3 is built from 14 residues. The junction had 8 bases not matched to a gene; V was cut back by 1 base and J by 10 bases. DNA for the CDR3: TGTGCCAGCAGTTTATTGGGGACTAGAGATGGCCAGTACTTC. Encoded protein: CASSLLGTRDGQYF.

This clonotype is deemed medium-sized. The chain combines TRBV6-2 or TRBV6-3 with TRBJ1-5; 10 bases align to TRBD1. V was pared by 0 bases and J by 0 bases, with 5 bases of the junction left unmatched. There are 18 residues in the CDR3. Looked up from germline, CDR1 is MNHEY and CDR2 is SVGEGT. DNA of the CDR3: TGTGCCAGCAGTTACTCGGACAGGGGGTATTATAGCAATCAGCCCCAGCATTTT. Translated, it gives CASSYSDRGYYSNQPQHF.

Only a few counts were recorded for this clonotype. J is TRBJ2-3 and V is TRBV20-1; D is possibly TRBD1 (5 bases). V was pared by 0 bases and J by 3 bases, with 13 bases between. Germline-derived CDR1 and CDR2 are DFQATT and SNEGSKA (reference sequence). CDR3 size: 15 residues. This CDR3 is CSAREGRGRTDTQYF. For the CDR3, the DNA is TGCAGTGCTAGAGAGGGGCGTGGGCGGACAGATACGCAGTATTTT.

V usage is TRBV7-2 and J usage is TRBJ1-2, with a tentative D call TRBD1 (5 bases). The V gene lost 4 bases and the J gene lost 4 bases, with 13 bases spanning the gap. Germline V gene lookup returns CDR1 SGHTA and CDR2 FQGNSA. This CDR3 is built from 14 residues. The CDR3 region is CASSSLRGAYGYTF. The CDR3 nucleotides read TGTGCCAGCAGCTCCCTTCGTGGGGCCTATGGCTACACCTTC.

This chain connects TRBV6-1 to TRBJ2-3; 9 nucleotides match TRBD1. The CDR3 covers 16 residues. Germline V gene data show CDR1 as MNHNS and CDR2 as SASEGT. Germline trimming cut 10 bases from V and 0 bases from J; bases unmatched to any gene: 11. This chain's CDR3 is CATNRGLRGSTDTQYF. In DNA form, the CDR3 reads TGTGCCACCAACAGGGGGCTTAGGGGGAGCACAGATACGCAGTATTTT.

In its sample, this clonotype was seen a few times. The chain uses TRBV12-3 or TRBV12-4 and TRBJ1-5; D remains ambiguous. V lost 6 bases to trimming and J lost 4 bases, with 10 bases between them. The CDR3 is made up of 13 amino acids. Written as DNA, the CDR3 is TGTGCCAGCAGCCACCGAATTAATCAGCCCCAGCATTTT. Protein: CASSHRINQPQHF.

This rearrangement joins TRBV12-3 or TRBV12-4 to TRBJ2-1, with D perhaps assigned TRBD1 or TRBD2 (7 bases each). The V end was cut by 6 bases, the J end by 5 bases, with 23 bases between. This CDR3 region has 17 residues. CDR3 DNA: TGTGCCAGCAGCCTAACGGTAGCAGGGGGGGCGCACAATGAGCAGTTCTTC. Protein: CASSLTVAGGAHNEQFF.

The chain has TRBV6-1 and TRBJ1-1; D unclear. CDR3 length: 12 amino acids. Deletions cut 5 bases from V and 1 base from J, with 5 bases between. Looked up from germline, CDR1 is MNHNS and CDR2 is SASEGT. CDR3 loop: CASSRQNTEAFF. The CDR3 nucleotides read TGTGCCAGCAGTAGGCAGAACACTGAAGCTTTCTTT.

The chain recombines TRBV15 with TRBJ2-2; D gene unclear. Trimming removed 0 bases from V and 5 bases from J, with 10 bases in between. CDR1 and CDR2 from the germline V gene are LNHNV and YYDKDF (reference sequence). The CDR3 runs 15 residues. This CDR3 is CATSRESQQTGELFF. Here the CDR3 DNA reads TGTGCCACCAGCAGAGAATCCCAACAGACCGGGGAGCTGTTTTTT.

The rearrangement uses TRBV20-1 and TRBJ2-7; no definite D call. The germline CDR1 and CDR2 sequences are DFQATT and SNEGSKA (reference sequence). This CDR3 comprises 12 residues. The germline V and J ends were trimmed by 0 bases and 6 bases, with 9 bases remaining between them. The CDR3: CSARESSVEQYF. The CDR3, as DNA: TGCAGTGCTAGAGAGTCCTCCGTCGAGCAGTACTTC.

The chain employs TRBV27 and TRBJ2-7; perhaps TRBD1 as D (5 bases). There are 14 residues in the CDR3. Trimming shortened V by 4 bases and J by 0 bases, and 10 bases separated the two germline ends. Per the germline V gene, CDR1 is MNHEY and CDR2 is SMNVEV (reference sequence). The CDR3 spells CASSSQGYSYEQYF. In DNA, the CDR3 is TGTGCCAGCAGTTCTCAGGGTTACTCCTACGAGCAGTACTTC.

This chain joins TRBV12-3 or TRBV12-4 and TRBJ2-7; either TRBD1 or TRBD2 may supply D (5 bases each). This CDR3 has 16 residues. Trimming took 3 bases from V and 0 from J, leaving 15 bases between them. CDR3 nucleotide sequence: TGTGCCAGCAGTTTTGAGAGGGGCCCCAGCTCCTACGAGCAGTACTTC. It yields the protein CASSFERGPSSYEQYF.

This sequence joins TRBV19 and TRBJ1-1; D gene unclear. The CDR3 is 14 amino acids. Germline CDR1 is LNHDA and CDR2 is SQIVND (reference sequence). V was shortened by 4 bases and J by 2 bases, with 11 bases between the two germline ends. The CDR3 DNA sequence: TGTGCCAGTAGTAAAGTCGCGCTTAACACTGAAGCTTTCTTT. Amino acid sequence: CASSKVALNTEAFF.

This clonotype was seen a few times. The chain recombines TRBV5-4 with TRBJ2-5; 10 bases align to TRBD2. Germline lookup yields CDR1 SGHNT and CDR2 YYREEE (reference sequence). This CDR3 contains 15 residues. With V trimmed by 0 bases and J by 4 bases, 3 bases remained unmatched. The CDR3 sequence is CASSLERGGAETQYF. CDR3 sequence (DNA): TGTGCCAGCAGCTTGGAGCGGGGGGGGGCAGAGACCCAGTACTTC.

The gene calls are TRBV6-2 or TRBV6-3 and TRBJ2-4, with D tentatively TRBD1 (6 bases). The germline CDR1 and CDR2 sequences are MNHEY and SVGEGT. The CDR3 runs to 15 residues. The ends were cut back, 4 bases at V and 2 bases at J, with 12 bases in the middle. The CDR3 DNA follows: TGTGCCAGCAGTTTTGGGGGCCCCCCCAAAAACATTCAGTACTTC. Translated, it gives CASSFGGPPKNIQYF.

CDR3 protein: CAISEPGHPSTDTQYF. CDR3 nucleotides: TGTGCCATCAGTGAGCCGGGACATCCTAGCACAGATACGCAGTATTTT. The chain uses TRBV10-3 and TRBJ2-3; possible D gene TRBD1, 6 bases. Germline CDR1 ENHRY, CDR2 SYGVKD. This CDR3 is built from 16 residues. V lost 2 bases, J lost 0 bases, and 12 bases lay in between.

The chain carries TRBV20-1 and TRBJ2-3, with D perhaps TRBD2 (6 bases). The CDR3 extends over 14 amino acids. The germline V gene has CDR1 DFQATT and CDR2 SNEGSKA (reference sequence). Trimming removed 7 bases from V and 4 bases from J, with 18 bases in between. The chain's CDR3 is CSVASVDRADTQYF. CDR3 DNA: TGCAGTGTAGCTAGCGTCGATCGAGCAGATACGCAGTATTTT.

A word on this clonotype: A far larger clone is one base from this, pointing to a likely read error. V and J are TRBV11-2 and TRBJ2-5, with TRBD1 matching 8 bases. CDR1 and CDR2 from the germline V gene are SGHAT and FQNNGV. This CDR3 comprises 13 residues. The CDR3 region is CASRGQVQEAQYF. The DNA of the CDR3 is TGTGCCAGCAGGGGACAGGTCCAAGAGGCCCAGTACTTC. Using reference TRBV11-2 and TRBJ2-5 for the parts outside the CDR3, the full variable domain is EAGVAQSPRYKIIEKRQSVAFWCNPISGHATLYWYQQILGQGPKLLIQFQNNGVVDDSQLPKDRFSAERLKGVDSTLKIQPAKLEDSAVYLCASRGQVQEAQYFGPGTRLLVL.

The chain joins TRBV6-1 to TRBJ1-2; no reliable D call. Germline CDR1 and CDR2: MNHNS and SASEGT. Trimming left V 2 bases short and J 3 bases short, with 16 bases between. CDR3 length: 16 residues. In DNA, the CDR3 is TGTGCCAGCAGTGAATCTCGGGGTCTGGGGTACTATGGCTACACCTTC. It is translated as CASSESRGLGYYGYTF.